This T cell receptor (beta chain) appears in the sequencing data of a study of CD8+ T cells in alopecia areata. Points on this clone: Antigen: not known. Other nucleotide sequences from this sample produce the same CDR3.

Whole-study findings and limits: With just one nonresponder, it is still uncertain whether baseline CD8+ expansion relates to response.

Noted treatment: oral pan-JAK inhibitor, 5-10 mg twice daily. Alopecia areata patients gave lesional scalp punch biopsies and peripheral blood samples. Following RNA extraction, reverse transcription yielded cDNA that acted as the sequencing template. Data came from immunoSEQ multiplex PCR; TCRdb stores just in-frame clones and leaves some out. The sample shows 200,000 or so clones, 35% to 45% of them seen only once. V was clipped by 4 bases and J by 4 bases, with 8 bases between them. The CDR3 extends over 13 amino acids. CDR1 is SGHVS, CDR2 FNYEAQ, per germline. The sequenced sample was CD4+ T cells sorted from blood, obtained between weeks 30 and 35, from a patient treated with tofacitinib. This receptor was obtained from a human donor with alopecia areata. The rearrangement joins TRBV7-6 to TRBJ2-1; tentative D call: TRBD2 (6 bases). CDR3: CASSSGLYNEQFF. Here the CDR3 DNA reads TGTGCCAGCAGCTCGGGACTGTACAATGAGCAGTTCTTC. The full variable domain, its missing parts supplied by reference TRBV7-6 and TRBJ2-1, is GAGVSQSPRYKVTKRGQDVALRCDPISGHVSLYWYRQALGQGPEFLTYFNYEAQQDKSGLPNDRFSAERPEGSISTLTIQRTEQRDSAMYRCASSSGLYNEQFFGPGTRLTVL.